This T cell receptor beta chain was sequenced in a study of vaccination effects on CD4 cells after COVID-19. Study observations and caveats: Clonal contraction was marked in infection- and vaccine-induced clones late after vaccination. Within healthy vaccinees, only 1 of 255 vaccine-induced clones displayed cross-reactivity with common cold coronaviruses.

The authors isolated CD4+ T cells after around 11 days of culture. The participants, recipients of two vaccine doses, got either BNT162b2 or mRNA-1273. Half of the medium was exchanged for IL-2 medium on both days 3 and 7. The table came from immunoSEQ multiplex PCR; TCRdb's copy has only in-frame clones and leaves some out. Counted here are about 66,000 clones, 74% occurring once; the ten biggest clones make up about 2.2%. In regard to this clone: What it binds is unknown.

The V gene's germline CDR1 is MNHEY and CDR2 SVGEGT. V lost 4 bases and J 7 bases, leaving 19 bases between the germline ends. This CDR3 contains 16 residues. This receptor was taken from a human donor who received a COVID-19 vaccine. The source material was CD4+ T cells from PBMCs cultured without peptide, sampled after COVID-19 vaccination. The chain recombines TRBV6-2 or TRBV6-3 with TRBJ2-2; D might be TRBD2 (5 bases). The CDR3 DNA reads TGTGCCAGCAGTTCCTACCTGGGTGGAGGCCACGGGGAGCTGTTTTTT. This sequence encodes CASSSYLGGGHGELFF.